These 16 T cell receptor beta chains were all obtained from the same sample, sequenced in a study of naive and memory T cell subsets. Both TRBC1 and TRBC2 were covered by a beta constant-region primer of two equimolar oligonucleotides. From the UMI-ligation and nested PCR reads, TCRdb called clonotypes with MiXCR, one entry per CDR3 protein. The profile shows 25,000 to 30,000 distinct CDR3 sequences, roughly 10% of them singletons. The sample taken for sequencing was effector memory CD4+ T cells from blood. Subset indicated: effector memory, CD45RA- CD27-. These TCRs come from a human donor in good health.

In this sample, this clonotype turned up a few times. V is TRBV2 and J is TRBJ2-3; TRBD2 aligns across 8 bases. Trimming at V came to 3 bases and at J to 4 bases, leaving 9 bases not matched to a gene. The germline CDR1 and CDR2 sequences are SNHLY and FYNNEI. CDR3 length equals 16 residues. CDR3 sequence: CASSEFRAGDADTQYF. Here the CDR3 DNA reads TGTGCCAGCAGTGAGTTTCGAGCGGGAGATGCAGATACGCAGTATTTT.

This clonotype has a count of ten or more. The V and J genes are TRBV11-3 and TRBJ2-5; 9 bases align to TRBD2. The CDR3 is made up of 14 amino acids. The ends lost 5 bases at V and 1 base at J; junction bases unmatched: 2. Per germline, CDR1 SGHNT and CDR2 YENEEA. The chain's CDR3 is CASSLAGIQETQYF. CDR3 bases: TGTGCCAGCAGCCTAGCGGGGATCCAAGAGACCCAGTACTTC.

This clonotype is medium-sized in the sample. The J gene is TRBJ2-3, the V gene TRBV28; TRBD1 might be the D (5 bases). The CDR3 totals 15 residues. Looked up from germline, CDR1 is MDHEN and CDR2 is SYDVKM. The V and J ends lost 0 bases and 1 base respectively, with 8 bases between them. The CDR3 here is CASSLWGRGTDTQYF. The DNA for the CDR3 is TGTGCCAGCAGTTTATGGGGGCGCGGCACAGATACGCAGTATTTT.

The chain is built from TRBV20-1 and TRBJ1-1; D is possibly TRBD1 (5 bases). Trimming left V 2 bases short and J 1 base short, with 17 bases between. The CDR3 length is 16 residues. Looked up from germline, CDR1 is DFQATT and CDR2 is SNEGSKA (reference sequence). CDR3 sequence: CSARSPTAQRNTEAFF. The CDR3 nucleotides read TGCAGTGCTAGATCCCCGACAGCTCAAAGGAACACTGAAGCTTTCTTT.

This chain uses TRBV11-2 with TRBJ2-3; 9 bases line up with TRBD2. This CDR3 region has 14 residues. Germline assignment: CDR1 SGHAT and CDR2 FQNNGV. After removal of 5 bases from V and 3 bases from J, the junction contained 3 bases not matched to a gene. For the CDR3, the DNA is TGTGCCAGCAGCCAGGGACTAGCAACAGATACGCAGTATTTT. Its protein product is CASSQGLATDTQYF.

This clonotype was seen repeatedly, ten times or more. The chain joins TRBV20-1 to TRBJ2-7; 14 nucleotides match TRBD2. Trimming cost V 5 bases and J 2 bases; bases outside gene matches: 17. This CDR3 has 19 residues. The germline V gene encodes CDR1 DFQATT and CDR2 SNEGSKA (reference sequence). This CDR3 is CSAQKPGTSGSRVTYEQYF. The CDR3 DNA follows: TGCAGTGCTCAGAAACCCGGGACTAGCGGGAGCCGGGTCACCTACGAGCAGTACTTC.

This clonotype appeared a few times. The chain has TRBV5-1 and TRBJ1-1; 7 nucleotides line up with TRBD1. Trimming at V came to 0 bases and at J to 1 base, leaving 3 bases not matched to a gene. The CDR3 loop spans 15 amino acids. Looked up from germline, CDR1 is SGHRS and CDR2 is YFSETQ. The CDR3 sequence: CASSLGQGSNTEAFF. CDR3 DNA: TGCGCCAGCAGCTTGGGACAGGGTTCGAACACTGAAGCTTTCTTT.

This clonotype was recorded a few times. J is TRBJ2-6 and V is TRBV20-1, with TRBD2 matching 15 bases. The CDR3 is 18 amino acids. Losses at the gene ends were 6 bases for V and 1 base for J; bases not matched to a gene: 7. Germline values: CDR1 DFQATT, CDR2 SNEGSKA (reference sequence). The CDR3 DNA is TGCAGTGCAGCGATAGGACTAGCGGGAGGGTCTGGGGCCAACGTCCTGACTTTC. It is translated as CSAAIGLAGGSGANVLTF.

This clonotype has at least ten counts. The chain carries TRBV18 and TRBJ2-3, with 8 bases lining up with TRBD2. V dropped 1 base and J dropped 0; count of bases not matched to a gene: 9. Germline CDR1 is KGHSH and CDR2 is LQKENI. CDR3 length equals 18 residues. The CDR3 bases are TGTGCCAGCTCACCACGACTGTCGGGGGGGTATAGCACAGATACGCAGTATTTT. Translation: CASSPRLSGGYSTDTQYF.

About this clonotype itself: Because the CDR3 is missing its conserved closing phenylalanine or tryptophan, this is likely a read error. This chain connects TRBV7-3 to TRBJ2-2, with TRBD2 matching 8 bases. The V gene's germline CDR1 is SGHTA and CDR2 FQGTGA. This CDR3 has 15 amino acids. V shed 3 bases, J shed 0 bases, and the junction held 0 bases outside the gene matches. CDR3 in DNA: TGTGCCAGCAGCTTTAGCGGGGCGAACACCGGGGAGCTGTTTTCT. Its translation: CASSFSGANTGELFS.

This chain links TRBV20-1 with TRBJ1-3; D ambiguous. This CDR3 contains 14 residues. Trimming took off 0 bases at V and 2 bases at J, with 8 bases between the two ends. Germline CDR1 DFQATT, CDR2 SNEGSKA (reference sequence). CDR3 bases: TGCAGTGCTAGAGATTGGGGAACTGGAAACACCATATATTTT. Amino acids: CSARDWGTGNTIYF.

CDR3 DNA sequence: TGCAGTGCCACCCGGCGGGTAGCGGGGTTAGGAGATACGCAGTATTTT. Residues: CSATRRVAGLGDTQYF. J is TRBJ2-3 and V is TRBV20-1, with TRBD2 matching 8 bases. This CDR3 has 16 residues. CDR1 and CDR2 from the germline V gene are DFQATT and SNEGSKA (reference sequence). Unmatched junction bases numbered 16, after V lost 6 bases and J lost 5 bases.

V is TRBV20-1 and J is TRBJ2-1, with D tentatively TRBD1 (6 bases). Germline CDR1 DFQATT, CDR2 SNEGSKA (reference sequence). Trimming took 0 bases from V and 12 from J, leaving 12 bases between them. CDR3 length: 12 residues. The CDR3 protein is CSAREGARGQFF. CDR3 bases: TGCAGTGCTAGAGAGGGGGCACGAGGGCAGTTCTTC.

This clonotype was seen only a few times. CDR3 sequence reads: CASSEARRQNTEAFF. In DNA form, the CDR3 reads TGTGCCAGCAGTGAAGCTCGCAGGCAGAACACTGAAGCTTTCTTT. The chain employs TRBV6-1 and TRBJ1-1; D unclear. There are 15 residues in the CDR3. Germline V gene sequence: CDR1 MNHNS, CDR2 SASEGT. Trimming took 0 bases from V and 1 from J, leaving 9 bases between them.

This clonotype was seen more than once but under ten times. The chain recombines TRBV7-3 with TRBJ1-2; 10 nucleotides match TRBD1. Trimming took 1 base from V and 1 from J; bases not matched to a gene: 3. The V gene's germline CDR1 is SGHTA and CDR2 FQGTGA. The CDR3 length is 16 residues. The CDR3 sequence is CASSLRDRGDNYGYTF. DNA of the CDR3: TGTGCCAGCAGCTTAAGGGACAGGGGCGATAACTATGGCTACACCTTC.

This clonotype was counted at least ten times. J is TRBJ2-7 and V is TRBV12-3 or TRBV12-4; 7 bases line up with TRBD2. The CDR3 length is 14 residues. J gave up 1 base and V 4 bases, and 4 bases lay outside the gene matches. The CDR3 DNA reads as TGTGCCAGCAGTTCTAGCGGAGGGTCCTACGAGCAGTACTTC. Translating gives CASSSSGGSYEQYF.